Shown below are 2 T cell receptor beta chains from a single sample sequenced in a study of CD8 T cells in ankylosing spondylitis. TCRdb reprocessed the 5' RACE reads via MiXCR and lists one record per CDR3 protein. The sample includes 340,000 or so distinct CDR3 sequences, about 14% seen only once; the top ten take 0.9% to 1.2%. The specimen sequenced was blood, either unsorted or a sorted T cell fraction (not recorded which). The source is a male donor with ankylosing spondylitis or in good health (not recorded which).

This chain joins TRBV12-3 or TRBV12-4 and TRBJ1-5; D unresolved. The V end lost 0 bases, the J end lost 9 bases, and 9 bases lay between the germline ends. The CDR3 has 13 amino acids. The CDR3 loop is CASSLAGAGPQHF. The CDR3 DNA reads TGTGCCAGCAGTTTAGCAGGAGCCGGGCCCCAGCATTTT.

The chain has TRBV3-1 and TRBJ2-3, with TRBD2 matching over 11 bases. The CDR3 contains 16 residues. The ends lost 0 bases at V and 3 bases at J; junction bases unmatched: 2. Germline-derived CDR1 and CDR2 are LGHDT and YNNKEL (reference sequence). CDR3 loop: CASSQDPSGRTDTQYF. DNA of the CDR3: TGTGCCAGCAGCCAAGACCCTAGCGGGAGGACAGATACGCAGTATTTT.